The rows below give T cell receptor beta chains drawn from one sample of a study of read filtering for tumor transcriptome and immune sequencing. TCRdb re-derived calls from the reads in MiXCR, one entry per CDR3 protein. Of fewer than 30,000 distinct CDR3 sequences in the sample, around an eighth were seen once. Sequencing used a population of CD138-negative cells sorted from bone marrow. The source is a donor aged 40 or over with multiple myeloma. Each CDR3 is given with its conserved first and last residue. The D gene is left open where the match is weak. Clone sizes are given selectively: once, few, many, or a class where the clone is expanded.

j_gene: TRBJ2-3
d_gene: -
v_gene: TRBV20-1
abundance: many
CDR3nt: TGCAGTGCTAGAGCCTCGACTAGTTCGGCGCAGTATTTT
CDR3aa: CSARASTSSAQYF

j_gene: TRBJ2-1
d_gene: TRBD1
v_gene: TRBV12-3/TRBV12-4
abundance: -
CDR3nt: TGTGCCAGCAATCAACAGGGGGGAAGGGTTTACAATGAGCAGTTCTTC
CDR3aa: CASNQQGGRVYNEQFF

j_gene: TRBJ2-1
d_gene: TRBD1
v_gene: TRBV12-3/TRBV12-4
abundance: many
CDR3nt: TGTGCCAGCAGTTGGGGACAGTCAAACAATGAGCAGTTCTTC
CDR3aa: CASSWGQSNNEQFF

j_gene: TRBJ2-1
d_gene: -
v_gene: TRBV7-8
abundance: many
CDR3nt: TGTGCCAGCAGCTTTACACGGGAAGGGCAGTTCTTC
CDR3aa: CASSFTREGQFF

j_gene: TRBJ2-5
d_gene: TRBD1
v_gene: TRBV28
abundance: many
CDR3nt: TGTGCCAGCAGTTTAACCCCAGGGGGCGCGGGAGAGACCCAGTACTTC
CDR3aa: CASSLTPGGAGETQYF

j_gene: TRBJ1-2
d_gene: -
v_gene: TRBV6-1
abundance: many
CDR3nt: TGTGCCAGCAGTGAACCCTGGAGAGGAGACGGCTACACCTTC
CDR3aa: CASSEPWRGDGYTF

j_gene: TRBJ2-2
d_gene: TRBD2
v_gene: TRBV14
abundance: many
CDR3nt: TGTGCCAGCAGCCGCGATCTAGCGGGAGGGCCTTCGAACACCGGGGAGCTGTTTTTT
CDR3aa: CASSRDLAGGPSNTGELFF

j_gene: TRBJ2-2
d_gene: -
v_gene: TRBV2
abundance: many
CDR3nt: TGTGCCAGCAGTGAACCTACCCCCGGGGAGCTGTTTTTT
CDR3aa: CASSEPTPGELFF

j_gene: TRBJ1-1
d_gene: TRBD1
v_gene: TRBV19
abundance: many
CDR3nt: TGTGCCAGCCTACCATACAGGGGGCGAATCCCGAACACTGAAGCTTTCTTT
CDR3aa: CASLPYRGRIPNTEAFF

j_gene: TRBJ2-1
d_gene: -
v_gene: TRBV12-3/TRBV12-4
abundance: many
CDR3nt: TGTGCCAGCAGTTTAGCAGGCTATGAGCAGTTCTTC
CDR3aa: CASSLAGYEQFF

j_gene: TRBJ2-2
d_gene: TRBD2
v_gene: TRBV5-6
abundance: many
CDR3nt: TGTGCCAGCAGCGGCCTGGCGGGAGCGACCGGGGAGCTGTTTTTT
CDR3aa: CASSGLAGATGELFF

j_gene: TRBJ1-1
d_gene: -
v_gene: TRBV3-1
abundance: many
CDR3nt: TGTGCCAGCAGCCAGACCGGGACGGAAGCTTTCTTT
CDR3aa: CASSQTGTEAFF

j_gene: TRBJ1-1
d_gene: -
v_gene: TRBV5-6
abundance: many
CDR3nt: TGTGCCAGCAGCTACCAACAGGTGAACACTGAAGCTTTCTTT
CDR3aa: CASSYQQVNTEAFF

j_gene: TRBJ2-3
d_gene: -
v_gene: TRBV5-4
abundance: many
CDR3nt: TGTGCCAGCAGCTTTCTTAGGATCTCAGGCTCCACAGATACGCAGTATTTT
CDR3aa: CASSFLRISGSTDTQYF

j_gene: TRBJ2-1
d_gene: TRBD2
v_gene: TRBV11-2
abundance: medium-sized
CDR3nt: TGTGCCAGCAGCCCCGGGACTAGCGGGAGTGTTGAGCAGTTCTTC
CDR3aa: CASSPGTSGSVEQFF

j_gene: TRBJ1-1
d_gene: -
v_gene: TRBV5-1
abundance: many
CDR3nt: TGCGCCAGCAGCTTGGATTGGGGGGCGAACACTGAAGCTTTCTTT
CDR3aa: CASSLDWGANTEAFF

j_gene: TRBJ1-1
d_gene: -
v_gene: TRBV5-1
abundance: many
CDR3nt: TGCGCCAGCAGCTTGGTAGGGGGGAACACTGAAGCTTTCTTT
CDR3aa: CASSLVGGNTEAFF

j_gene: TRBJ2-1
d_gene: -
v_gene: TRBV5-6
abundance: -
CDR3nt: TGTGCCAGCAGCTTGGGTACGGGATACAATGAGCAGTTCTTC
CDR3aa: CASSLGTGYNEQFF

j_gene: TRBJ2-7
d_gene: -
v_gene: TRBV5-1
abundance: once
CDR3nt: TGCGCCAGCAGCGCAGGAAGCTCCTACGAGCAGTACTTC
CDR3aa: CASSAGSSYEQYF

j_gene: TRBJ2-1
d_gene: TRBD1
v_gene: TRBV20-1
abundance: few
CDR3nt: TGCAGTGCGCGCCTCGGGACAGGTTTAATTGAGCAGTTCTTC
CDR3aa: CSARLGTGLIEQFF

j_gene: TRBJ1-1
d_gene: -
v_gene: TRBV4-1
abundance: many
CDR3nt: TGCGCCAGCAGCCAAGGGCTGCTTAGAGCGAGGGAGTATGGTGAAGCTTTCTTT
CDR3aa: CASSQGLLRAREYGEAFF

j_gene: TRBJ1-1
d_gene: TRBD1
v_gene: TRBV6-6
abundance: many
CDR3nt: TGTGCCAGCAGTCTAACAGGGGCAACTGAAGCTTTCTTT
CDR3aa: CASSLTGATEAFF

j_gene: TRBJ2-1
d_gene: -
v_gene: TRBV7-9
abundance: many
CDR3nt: TGTGCCAGCAGCGTTTACAATGAGCAGTTCTTC
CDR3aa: CASSVYNEQFF

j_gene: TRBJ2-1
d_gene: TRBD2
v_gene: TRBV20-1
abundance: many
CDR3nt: TGCAGTGCTAGATTTAGCGGGAGGGTTGACAATGAGCAGTTCTTC
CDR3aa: CSARFSGRVDNEQFF

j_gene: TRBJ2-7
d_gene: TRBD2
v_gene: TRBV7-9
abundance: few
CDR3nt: TGTGCCAGCAGCCTAACTAGCGCTGCCTACGAGCAGTACTTC
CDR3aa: CASSLTSAAYEQYF

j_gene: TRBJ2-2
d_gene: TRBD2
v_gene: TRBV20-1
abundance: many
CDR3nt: TGCAGTGCTAGAGGGTTGGGACTAGCGGACACCGGGGAGCTGTTTTTT
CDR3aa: CSARGLGLADTGELFF

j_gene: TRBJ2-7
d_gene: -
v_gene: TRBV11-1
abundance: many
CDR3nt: TGTGCCAGCAGCTCCGCTGGAATCGAGCAGTACTTC
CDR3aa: CASSSAGIEQYF

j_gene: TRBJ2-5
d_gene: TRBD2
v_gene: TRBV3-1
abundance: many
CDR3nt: TGTGCCAGCAGCCAAGGGCTGATAGCGGGAGGGGAGACCCAGTACTTC
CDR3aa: CASSQGLIAGGETQYF

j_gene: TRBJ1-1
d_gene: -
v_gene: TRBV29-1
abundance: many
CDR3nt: TGCAGCGTTGGACCCGCAGGGGTAGGCACTGAAGCTTTCTTT
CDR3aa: CSVGPAGVGTEAFF

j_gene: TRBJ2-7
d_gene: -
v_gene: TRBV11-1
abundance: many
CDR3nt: TGTGCCAGCAGCTTAGTATTAGCGGACTCCTACGAGCAGTACTTC
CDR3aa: CASSLVLADSYEQYF

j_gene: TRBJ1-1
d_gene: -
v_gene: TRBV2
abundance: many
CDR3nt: TGTGCCAGCAGTGAAGTGAGGATAACAGGGAACACTGAAGCTTTCTTT
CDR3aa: CASSEVRITGNTEAFF

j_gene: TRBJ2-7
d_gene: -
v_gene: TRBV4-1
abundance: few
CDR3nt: TGCGCCAGCAGCCAAGATCCGGGGGAAAGTTACTACGAGCAGTACTTC
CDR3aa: CASSQDPGESYYEQYF

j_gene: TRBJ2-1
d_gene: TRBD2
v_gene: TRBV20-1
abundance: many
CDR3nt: TGCAGTGCTCCCCCCCCGGCTAGCGGCTCCTACAATGAGCAGTTCTTC
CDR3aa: CSAPPPASGSYNEQFF

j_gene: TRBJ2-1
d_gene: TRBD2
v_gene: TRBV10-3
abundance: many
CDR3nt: TGTGCCATCAGTGGGCTAGCGGGGAACAATGAGCAGTTCTTC
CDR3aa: CAISGLAGNNEQFF

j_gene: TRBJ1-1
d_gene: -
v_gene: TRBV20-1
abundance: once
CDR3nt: TGCTGTGCTTGGGGGGGGGGTAGCACTGAAGCTTTCTTT
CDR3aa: CCAWGGGSTEAFF

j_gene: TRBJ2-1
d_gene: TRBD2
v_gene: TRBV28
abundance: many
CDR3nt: TGTGCCACCGTCGGACCTAGCGGTTACAATGAGCAGTTCTTC
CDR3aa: CATVGPSGYNEQFF

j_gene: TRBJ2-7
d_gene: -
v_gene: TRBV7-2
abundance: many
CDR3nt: TGTGCCAGCAGCTTAGCCCAGGGCCTGCCTGGCGAGCAGTACTTC
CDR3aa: CASSLAQGLPGEQYF

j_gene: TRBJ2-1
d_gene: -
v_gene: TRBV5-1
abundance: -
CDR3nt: TGCGCCAGCAGCTTACAGGGACTACCGGCCTCCTACAATGGGCAGTTCTTC
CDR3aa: CASSLQGLPASYNGQFF

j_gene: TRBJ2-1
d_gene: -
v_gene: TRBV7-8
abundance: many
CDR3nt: TGTGCCAGCAGTTCTACGGAGGGGGTCTACAATGAGCAGTTCTTC
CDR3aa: CASSSTEGVYNEQFF

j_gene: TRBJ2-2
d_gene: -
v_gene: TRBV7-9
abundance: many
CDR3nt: TGTGCCAGCAGCTTGGGGCTACAAACCGGGGAGCTGTTTTTT
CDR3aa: CASSLGLQTGELFF

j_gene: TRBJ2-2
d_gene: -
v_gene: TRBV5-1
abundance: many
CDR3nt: TGCGCCAGCACTCGTAACTTCCTGGAAAGCACCGGGGAGCTGTTTTTT
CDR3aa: CASTRNFLESTGELFF

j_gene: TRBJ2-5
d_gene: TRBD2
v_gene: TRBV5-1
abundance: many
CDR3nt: TGCGCCAGCAGCCCATCCACTAGCGGGAGTAAGGAGACCCAGTACTTC
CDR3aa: CASSPSTSGSKETQYF

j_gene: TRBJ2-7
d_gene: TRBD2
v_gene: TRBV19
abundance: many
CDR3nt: TGTGCCAGTAGTACGGGACTAGCGCCGAGAGACGAGCAGTACTTC
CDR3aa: CASSTGLAPRDEQYF